One and the same sample provided the 13 T cell receptor beta chains below, sequenced in a study of cytomegalovirus exposure and HLA in healthy donors (dated by TCRdb to about 2017). The library relied on the immunoSEQ multiplex PCR assay. For the multiplex PCR, a mixture combining 60 forward primers for TCR Vbeta segments and 13 reverse primers for TCR Jbeta segments was used. TCRdb took over this immuneACCESS table, retaining in-frame rearrangements with V and J assigned. Such tables are incomplete; in checked studies, under half of the missing clones stem from an unresolved V gene, and the remainder is unexplained. This sample is represented by 100,000 to 150,000 clones; around three quarters of them were singletons. Together, the top ten hold about 3.7% of the sample. The sequencing input was PBMCs. These receptors were taken from a human donor in good health.

The chain is built from TRBV10-1 and TRBJ2-3; tentative D call: TRBD2 (5 bases). Germline V gene lookup returns CDR1 WNHNN and CDR2 SYGVQD (reference sequence). The CDR3 totals 16 residues. Between the trimmed V and J ends, which lost 1 base and 0 bases, there was a span of 11 bases. CDR3 region: CASSEWMASSTDTQYF. CDR3 nucleotide sequence: TGCGCCAGCAGTGAGTGGATGGCTAGCAGCACAGATACGCAGTATTTT.

This chain joins TRBV2 and TRBJ1-1; 7 nucleotides line up with TRBD1. Trimming removed 7 bases from V and 10 bases from J; junction bases left unmatched: 12. The CDR3 has 13 amino acids. The V gene's germline CDR1 is SNHLY and CDR2 FYNNEI. The CDR3 here is CASTSPDRFTAFF. CDR3 sequence (DNA): TGTGCCAGCACTTCACCGGACAGGTTCACAGCTTTCTTT.

V and J are TRBV11-2 and TRBJ1-1; 7 positions match TRBD1. The CDR3 length is 17 residues. CDR1 SGHAT and CDR2 FQNNGV come from the germline V gene. V lost 6 bases and J lost 1; bases outside the gene matches: 14. This CDR3 reads CASRYGQVGTRNTEAFF. The CDR3 DNA is TGTGCCAGCAGATACGGACAGGTCGGGACTCGGAACACTGAAGCTTTCTTT. The full variable domain, with the rest looked up from reference TRBV11-2 and TRBJ1-1, is EAGVAQSPRYKIIEKRQSVAFWCNPISGHATLYWYQQILGQGPKLLIQFQNNGVVDDSQLPKDRFSAERLKGVDSTLKIQPAKLEDSAVYLCASRYGQVGTRNTEAFFGQGTRLTVV.

This clone was observed a handful of times. This sample includes further DNA sequences coding for the same CDR3. The V gene is TRBV19, the J gene TRBJ1-5; D is uncertain. The CDR3 consists of 18 residues. CDR1 and CDR2 from the germline V gene are LNHDA and SQIVND (reference sequence). Trimming pared 5 bases from V and 7 bases from J, leaving 27 bases between. The chain's CDR3 is CASSRGYMNSQLKQPQHF. In DNA form, the CDR3 reads TGTGCCAGTAGTCGAGGCTATATGAATTCCCAATTGAAGCAGCCCCAGCATTTT.

This clone was observed a handful of times. This CDR3 reads CASRLDRYEQYF. DNA for the CDR3: TGTGCCAGCAGGTTGGACAGATACGAGCAGTACTTC. The chain links TRBV6-4 to TRBJ2-7, with D possibly TRBD1 on 6 matching bases. Between the trimmed V and J ends, which lost 6 bases and 4 bases, there was a span of 10 bases. Germline V gene data show CDR1 as MRHNA and CDR2 as SNTAGT. This CDR3 contains 12 residues.

This chain uses TRBV11-3 with TRBJ1-3, with D perhaps TRBD1 (6 bases). The germline CDR1 and CDR2 sequences are SGHNT and YENEEA. V lost 4 bases and J 0 bases, leaving 7 bases between the germline ends. The CDR3 spans 14 residues. The CDR3 bases are TGTGCCAGCAGCTCGGACAGCTCTGGAAACACCATATATTTT. Its translation is CASSSDSSGNTIYF.

This clone was counted a few times. The chain combines TRBV5-6 with TRBJ1-2; the D is unclear. V lost 0 bases and J lost 8, with 20 bases in between. Germline V gene data show CDR1 as SGHDT and CDR2 as YYEEEE. The CDR3 spans 16 residues. The CDR3 reads CASSLEAATRAGGYTF. The CDR3 bases are TGTGCCAGCAGCTTGGAAGCGGCAACCCGGGCTGGGGGCTACACCTTC.

The chain links TRBV6-5 to TRBJ2-1; 9 bases line up with TRBD2. The CDR3 is made up of 14 amino acids. V was clipped by 5 bases and J by 8 bases; unmatched bases: 7. CDR1 and CDR2 (germline): MNHEY, SVGAGI. CDR3 bases: TGTGCCAGCAGTCTTAGCGGGAGTGGTGATGAGCAGTTCTTC. Translated: CASSLSGSGDEQFF.

This clone has a handful of counts. The chain couples TRBV19 to TRBJ1-2; 7 positions match TRBD1. V trimming: 5 bases; J trimming: 2 bases; junction bases outside the gene matches: 5. This CDR3 region has 14 residues. The germline V gene encodes CDR1 LNHDA and CDR2 SQIVND (reference sequence). DNA of the CDR3: TGTGCCAGTAGTCCTCCGGGACAGAACTATGGCTACACCTTC. Its protein is CASSPPGQNYGYTF.

The chain links TRBV7-8 to TRBJ2-7, with TRBD1 matching 10 bases. V dropped 3 bases and J dropped 2; count of bases not matched to a gene: 4. Germline lookup yields CDR1 SGHVS and CDR2 FQNEAQ. This CDR3 has 15 residues. The CDR3 coding sequence is TGTGCCAGCAGCTTTCCCGGGACAGGGGCCTACGAGCAGTACTTC. It encodes CASSFPGTGAYEQYF.

The J gene is TRBJ1-1, the V gene TRBV19; D not resolved. From germline, CDR1 is LNHDA and CDR2 SQIVND (reference sequence). Deletions cut 3 bases from V and 4 bases from J, with 9 bases between. The CDR3 is 13 residues long. Here the CDR3 reads CASSIGRGTEAFF. The CDR3 bases are TGTGCCAGTAGTATCGGGCGGGGCACTGAAGCTTTCTTT.

The chain uses TRBV10-2 and TRBJ2-6; D gene ambiguous. V lost 4 bases and J lost 5, with 12 bases in between. CDR1 and CDR2 (germline): WSHSY, SAAADI. The CDR3 is 15 residues long. CDR3 sequence: CASSASEDWANVLTF. In nucleotides, the CDR3 is TGCGCCAGCAGTGCGAGCGAGGATTGGGCCAACGTCCTGACTTTC.

The chain couples TRBV11-2 to TRBJ1-2; maybe TRBD1 (6 bases). Germline-derived CDR1 and CDR2 are SGHAT and FQNNGV. This CDR3 comprises 15 residues. Trimming stripped 4 bases from V and 4 bases from J, with 16 bases between. Here the CDR3 reads CASSSLPGGGYGYTF. The CDR3 coding sequence is TGTGCCAGCAGCTCCCTCCCGGGGGGCGGCTATGGCTACACCTTC.